Each of the 24 T cell receptor beta chains below was sequenced from the same sample in a study of T cells after yellow fever vaccination. TCRdb re-derived calls from the 5' RACE reads in MiXCR, one entry per CDR3 protein. The sample consists of about 45,000 distinct CDR3 sequences, 6% to 7% of them appearing once. Sequencing used CD8+ T cells not binding an NS4B(214-222) dextramer, sorted from PBMCs, obtained 45 days after the yellow fever booster vaccination. The receptors stem from a man aged 25 to 40 who received the YFV17D yellow fever vaccine.

This clonotype has at least ten counts. The chain is built from TRBV7-9 and TRBJ2-7, with D perhaps TRBD2 (6 bases). There are 14 residues in the CDR3. The ends were cut back, 5 bases at V and 3 bases at J, with 14 bases in the middle. Germline loops: CDR1 SEHNR, CDR2 FQNEAQ (reference sequence). CDR3 loop: CASSHSGRDYEQYF. The CDR3 region has the DNA TGTGCCAGCAGCCACTCAGGGCGGGACTACGAGCAGTACTTC.

Ten or more counts support this clonotype. This chain joins TRBV5-1 and TRBJ2-5, with D unresolved. Trimming removed 2 bases from V and 5 bases from J, with 4 bases in between. The germline gives CDR1 SGHRS, CDR2 YFSETQ. The CDR3 spans 11 residues. For the CDR3, the DNA is TGCGCCAGCAGCTTTCTGGAGACCCAGTACTTC. It yields the protein CASSFLETQYF. Using reference TRBV5-1 and TRBJ2-5 for the parts outside the CDR3, the full variable domain is KAGVTQTPRYLIKTRGQQVTLSCSPISGHRSVSWYQQTPGQGLQFLFEYFSETQRNKGNFPGRFSGRQFSNSRSEMNVSTLELGDSALYLCASSFLETQYFGPGTRLLVL.

In this sample, this clonotype turned up many times. CDR3: CASSFGQIYEQYF. The CDR3 nucleotides read TGTGCCAGCAGTTTTGGACAGATCTACGAGCAGTACTTC. This sequence joins TRBV6-2 or TRBV6-3 and TRBJ2-7, with a weak D call TRBD1 (6 bases). Between the trimmed V and J ends, which lost 4 bases and 3 bases, there was a span of 10 bases. The CDR3 has 13 residues. The germline V gene has CDR1 MNHEY and CDR2 SVGEGT.

This clonotype was observed many times. V usage is TRBV28 and J usage is TRBJ2-1; D gene uncertain. Germline loops: CDR1 MDHEN, CDR2 SYDVKM. CDR3 length: 13 residues. V shed 6 bases and J shed 8 bases, with 14 bases lying between them. The CDR3 loop is CASSVKSRDEQFF. CDR3 in DNA: TGTGCCAGCAGCGTCAAATCAAGAGATGAGCAGTTCTTC.

At least ten counts were recorded for this clonotype. J is TRBJ2-7 and V is TRBV5-1; the match to TRBD2 covers 8 bases. Per the germline V gene, CDR1 is SGHRS and CDR2 is YFSETQ. The CDR3 is made up of 16 amino acids. The V segment lost 2 bases and the J segment 5 bases; nucleotides outside the gene matches: 12. CDR3 residues: CASSFGPSGSQNEQYF. CDR3 DNA sequence: TGCGCCAGCAGCTTCGGACCCAGCGGGAGTCAGAACGAGCAGTACTTC.

This chain uses TRBV5-5 with TRBJ2-7, with 8 bases that match TRBD1. The length of the CDR3 is 16 residues. V lost 4 bases to trimming and J lost 3 bases; unmatched junction nucleotides: 12. From germline, CDR1 is SGHKS and CDR2 YYEKEE (reference sequence). The CDR3 reads CASSPFPDRADYEQYF. In nucleotides, the CDR3 is TGTGCCAGCAGCCCCTTCCCGGACAGGGCTGACTACGAGCAGTACTTC.

This clonotype has only one observation. Given a much more abundant clone one base away, this may be a read error. The chain joins TRBV5-1 to TRBJ2-3; 7 bases match TRBD1. Looked up from germline, CDR1 is SGHRS and CDR2 is YFSETQ. V lost 7 bases and J lost 1; bases outside the gene matches: 6. The CDR3 consists of 14 residues. The CDR3 here is CASGQVEGTDTQYF. CDR3 coding DNA: TGCGCCAGCGGACAGGTCGAGGGCACAGATACGCAGTATTTT.

This clonotype was seen at least ten times. The V and J genes are TRBV6-2 or TRBV6-3 and TRBJ2-1, with D possibly being TRBD1 (6 bases). V dropped 8 bases and J dropped 3 bases, with 14 bases sitting between them. The V gene's germline CDR1 is MNHEY and CDR2 SVGEGT. CDR3 length: 14 residues. This CDR3 is CASQGTEVYNEQFF. For the CDR3, the DNA is TGTGCCAGCCAGGGGACCGAGGTCTACAATGAGCAGTTCTTC.

This clonotype was detected ten times or more. V and J are TRBV28 and TRBJ2-2; D not certain. V lost 2 bases, J lost 5 bases, and 9 bases lay in between. The CDR3 covers 14 residues. From germline, CDR1 is MDHEN and CDR2 SYDVKM. CDR3 amino acids: CASSLVWNTGELFF. The DNA for the CDR3 is TGTGCCAGCAGTTTAGTCTGGAATACCGGGGAGCTGTTTTTT.

In its sample, this clonotype was seen many times. For the CDR3, the DNA is TGTGCCAGCAGTCCTAGGGACAGGGAAGAGACCCAGTACTTC. It is translated as CASSPRDREETQYF. The chain has TRBV27 and TRBJ2-5; 9 nucleotides align to TRBD1. In germline, CDR1 is MNHEY, CDR2 SMNVEV (reference sequence). Trimming cost V 5 bases and J 3 bases; bases outside gene matches: 4. The CDR3 has 14 residues.

This clonotype has only a few counts. The chain is built from TRBV3-1 and TRBJ2-2; a weak D match, TRBD2 (5 bases). V gave up 2 bases and J gave up 2 bases, with 9 bases separating them. CDR3 length: 15 amino acids. Germline V gene sequence: CDR1 LGHDT, CDR2 YNNKEL (reference sequence). The CDR3 region is CASSQFPGNTGELFF. CDR3 DNA: TGTGCCAGCAGCCAATTTCCGGGAAACACCGGGGAGCTGTTTTTT.

This clonotype was counted at least ten times. This chain links TRBV9 with TRBJ2-1, with 7 bases fitting TRBD2. Germline CDR1 is SGDLS and CDR2 is YYNGEE. The junction had 7 bases not matched to a gene; V was cut back by 3 bases and J by 4 bases. The CDR3 covers 15 residues. This chain's CDR3 is CASSGARGGYNEQFF. As DNA, the CDR3 is TGTGCCAGCAGCGGCGCGAGGGGAGGGTACAATGAGCAGTTCTTC.

This clonotype came up many times. This chain links TRBV20-1 with TRBJ1-2, with D possibly TRBD1 on 5 matching bases. Trimming took off 4 bases at V and 3 bases at J, with 9 bases between the two ends. Germline CDR1 reads DFQATT; CDR2 reads SNEGSKA (reference sequence). The CDR3 spans 12 residues. DNA of the CDR3: TGCAGTGCTATGACAGATGACTATGGCTACACCTTC. It specifies CSAMTDDYGYTF.

This clonotype was seen ten or more times. This chain connects TRBV18 to TRBJ2-1, with a tentative D call TRBD2 (5 bases). CDR1 and CDR2 from the germline V gene are KGHSH and LQKENI. CDR3 length: 12 amino acids. Between the trimmed V and J ends, which lost 2 bases and 8 bases, there was a span of 7 bases. CDR3 protein: CASSPEGYEQFF. The CDR3 nucleotides read TGTGCCAGCTCACCAGAGGGCTATGAGCAGTTCTTC.

This clonotype was counted many times. This chain's CDR3 is CASSVLGQQNTEAFF. The CDR3 nucleotides are TGTGCCAGCAGTGTCCTGGGGCAGCAGAACACTGAAGCTTTCTTT. The chain carries TRBV6-1 and TRBJ1-1; D is perhaps TRBD1 (5 bases). The CDR3 is made up of 15 amino acids. Germline CDR1 reads MNHNS; CDR2 reads SASEGT. V shed 4 bases and J shed 1 base, with 13 bases lying between them.

In its sample, this clonotype was seen many times. The chain carries TRBV23-1 and TRBJ1-1, with 9 nucleotides matching TRBD1. TRBV23-1 is known as an ORF, though its function is uncertain. The J segment lost 10 bases and the V segment lost 5 bases, leaving 5 bases of the junction unmatched. This CDR3 is built from 12 residues. CDR3 sequence: CASSRQGVGAFF. The CDR3 nucleotides are TGCGCCAGCAGTAGACAGGGGGTTGGAGCTTTCTTT.

This clonotype was recorded at least ten times. J is TRBJ2-3 and V is TRBV28; 13 bases map to TRBD2. There are 17 residues in the CDR3. V was clipped by 1 base and J by 6 bases; unmatched bases: 7. Germline V gives CDR1 MDHEN, CDR2 SYDVKM. CDR3 residues: CASSLFTSGRVGDTQYF. CDR3 DNA: TGTGCCAGCAGTTTATTTACTAGCGGGAGGGTCGGCGATACGCAGTATTTT.

The table lists this clonotype with many counts. The chain links TRBV7-9 to TRBJ2-1; D is ambiguous. This CDR3 comprises 12 residues. Trimming shortened V by 2 bases and J by 8 bases, and 7 bases separated the two germline ends. The germline V gene has CDR1 SEHNR and CDR2 FQNEAQ (reference sequence). The CDR3 spells CASSLSLYEQFF. CDR3 coding DNA: TGTGCCAGCAGCTTATCTCTCTATGAGCAGTTCTTC.

V and J are TRBV19 and TRBJ2-2, with D possibly TRBD2 on 6 matching bases. Per germline, CDR1 LNHDA and CDR2 SQIVND (reference sequence). The CDR3 extends over 15 amino acids. The V end was cut by 1 base, the J end by 8 bases, with 14 bases between. CDR3 loop: CASSIVGSPRGELFF. CDR3 DNA sequence: TGTGCCAGTAGTATAGTCGGGAGCCCTAGAGGGGAGCTGTTTTTT. Using reference TRBV19 and TRBJ2-2 for the parts outside the CDR3, the full variable domain is DGGITQSPKYLFRKEGQNVTLSCEQNLNHDAMYWYRQDPGQGLRLIYYSQIVNDFQKGDIAEGYSVSREKKESFPLTVTSAQKNPTAFYLCASSIVGSPRGELFFGEGSRLTVL.

This clonotype was seen repeatedly, ten times or more. This chain connects TRBV29-1 to TRBJ1-2, with D unclear. The CDR3 is made up of 15 amino acids. The germline gives CDR1 SQVTM, CDR2 ANQGSEA. CDR3 in DNA: TGCAGTATCAATCCTCCCTTGGACGGAGACTATGGCTACACCTTC. This gives the protein CSINPPLDGDYGYTF.

This clonotype was picked up many times. V and J are TRBV27 and TRBJ1-3, with D possibly TRBD1 on 5 matching bases. The germline V gene has CDR1 MNHEY and CDR2 SMNVEV (reference sequence). The CDR3 totals 14 residues. V was clipped by 0 bases and J by 9 bases, with 12 bases between them. This chain's CDR3 is CASSLSQGLSTIYF. In nucleotides, the CDR3 is TGTGCCAGCAGTTTATCTCAGGGCCTGTCCACCATATATTTT.

The table lists this clonotype with a few counts. The chain recombines TRBV20-1 with TRBJ2-3; D not certain. Germline V CDR1 and CDR2: DFQATT, SNEGSKA (reference sequence). Trimming took off 5 bases at V and 1 base at J, with 13 bases between the two ends. This CDR3 contains 14 residues. The CDR3 region has the DNA TGCAGTGCTGCAGGTGATGTAGGCACAGATACGCAGTATTTT. It yields the protein CSAAGDVGTDTQYF.

The table lists this clonotype with many counts. This chain links TRBV27 with TRBJ1-1; D unresolved. Trimming removed 4 bases at V and 1 base at J, with 10 bases between. CDR3 length equals 14 residues. The germline CDR1 and CDR2 sequences are MNHEY and SMNVEV (reference sequence). CDR3: CASSYLDANTEAFF. The CDR3 bases are TGTGCCAGCAGTTATTTGGACGCGAACACTGAAGCTTTCTTT.

This clonotype occurred many times. The chain combines TRBV27 with TRBJ2-3; D is unclear. CDR1 is MNHEY, CDR2 SMNVEV, per germline (reference sequence). V dropped 4 bases and J dropped 2 bases, with 10 bases sitting between them. The CDR3 has 14 residues. CDR3 residues: CASSSGPNTDTQYF. DNA for the CDR3: TGTGCCAGCAGTTCTGGACCGAACACAGATACGCAGTATTTT.